This TCR beta chain was sequenced for a study of T-cell memory formation after mild COVID-19. Findings of the study overall: The study found balanced CD4/CD8 in clones contracting day 15 to 85 and a CD4+ lean in later expanders. Those CD4+ clones that contracted were mainly in CM and EM (CD8+ ones in EMRA). Whether second-wave clones peaking at day 37 were SARS-CoV-2 specific went unconfirmed.

This CDR3 has 13 residues. V lost 3 bases and J 2 bases, leaving 8 bases between the germline ends. Germline CDR1 is MGHDK and CDR2 is SYGVNS. With respect to this clonotype: Antigen specificity is unknown.

Employing constant-segment primers, 5'RACE generated TCR alpha and TCR beta cDNA libraries bearing sample barcodes and UMIs. MiXCR, run by TCRdb on the 5' RACE reads, gives a single entry per CDR3 protein. The sample carries hundreds of thousands of distinct CDR3 sequences, 28% recorded once. This receptor was taken from an adult woman who had mild COVID-19 (a few samples of this study predate the infection). Cell type and time point are not known. The source material was PBMCs or a T cell subset sorted from them (not recorded which). The chain links TRBV25-1 to TRBJ2-7; D is possibly TRBD2 (5 bases). The CDR3 loop is CASSDAGTYEQYF. The CDR3 DNA reads as TGTGCCAGCAGTGATGCGGGTACCTACGAGCAGTACTTC.